The TCR beta chain described here comes from a study of blood T cell repertoires in COVID-19. Whole-study context: The samples span acute and convalescent COVID-19 from the United States, Italy and Spain.

Looked up from germline, CDR1 is MNHEY and CDR2 is SMNVEV (reference sequence). CDR3 length equals 17 residues. Trimming cost V 5 bases and J 3 bases; bases outside gene matches: 14. Cohorts were determined from participant-reported clinical history. Method: immunoSEQ multiplex PCR; TCRdb's copy keeps in-frame clones and lacks some. The table records some 250,000 clones, 70% to 90% of them present only once. Sequenced material: PBMCs or T cells enriched from blood (not recorded which). This rearrangement joins TRBV27 to TRBJ2-7; 9 bases are shared with TRBD1. The sequence derives from a middle-aged woman with acute COVID-19. The DNA of the CDR3 is TGTGCCAGCAGTAGGCGACAGGGGGGGACCTCACACTACGAGCAGTACTTC. Translated, it gives CASSRRQGGTSHYEQYF.